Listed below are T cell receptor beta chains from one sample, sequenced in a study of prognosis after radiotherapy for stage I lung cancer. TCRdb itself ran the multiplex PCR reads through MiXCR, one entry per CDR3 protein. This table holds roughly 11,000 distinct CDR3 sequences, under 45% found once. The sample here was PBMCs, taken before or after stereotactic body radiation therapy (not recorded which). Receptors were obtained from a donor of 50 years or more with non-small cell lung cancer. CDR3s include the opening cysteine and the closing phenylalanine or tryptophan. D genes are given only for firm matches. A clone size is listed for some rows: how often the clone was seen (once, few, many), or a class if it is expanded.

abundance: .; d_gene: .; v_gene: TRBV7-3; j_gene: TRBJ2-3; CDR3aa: CASFDLTDTQYF; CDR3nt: TGTGCCAGCTTCGATTTAACAGATACGCAGTATTTT
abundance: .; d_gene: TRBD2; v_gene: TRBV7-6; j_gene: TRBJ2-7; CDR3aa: CASSFLGTSGGAPPCSYEQYF; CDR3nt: TGTGCCAGCAGCTTCCTCGGGACTAGCGGGGGTGCACCTCCGTGCTCCTACGAGCAGTACTTC
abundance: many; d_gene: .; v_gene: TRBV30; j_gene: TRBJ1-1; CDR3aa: CAWDFGQLNTEAFF; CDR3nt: TGTGCCTGGGACTTTGGACAGCTGAACACTGAAGCTTTCTTT
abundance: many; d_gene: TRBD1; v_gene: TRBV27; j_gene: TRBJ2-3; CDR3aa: CASSLSRGRGDTQYF; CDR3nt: TGTGCCAGCAGTCTTTCCAGGGGGCGCGGAGATACGCAGTATTTT
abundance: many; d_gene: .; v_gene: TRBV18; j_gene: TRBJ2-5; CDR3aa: CASSPNYGETQYF; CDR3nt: TGTGCCAGCTCACCAAACTACGGAGAGACCCAGTACTTC
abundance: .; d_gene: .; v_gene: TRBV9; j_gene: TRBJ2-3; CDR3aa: CASSVSLTSTDTQYF; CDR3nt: TGTGCCAGCAGCGTATCCTTGACTAGCACAGATACGCAGTATTTT
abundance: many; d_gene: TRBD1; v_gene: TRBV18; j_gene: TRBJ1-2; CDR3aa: CASSLRDRDGYTF; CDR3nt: TGTGCCAGCTCCCTCCGGGACAGGGATGGCTACACCTTC
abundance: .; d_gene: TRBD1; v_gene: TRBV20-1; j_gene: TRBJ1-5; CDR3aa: CSDREETGGRQPQHF; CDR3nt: TGCAGTGATAGAGAGGAGACAGGGGGACGTCAGCCCCAGCATTTT
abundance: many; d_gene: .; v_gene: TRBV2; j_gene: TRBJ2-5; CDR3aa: CASSESLQETQYF; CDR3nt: TGTGCCAGCAGTGAGTCGCTTCAAGAGACCCAGTACTTC
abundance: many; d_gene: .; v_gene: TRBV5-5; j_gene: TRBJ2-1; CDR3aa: CASSPGGGVTYNEQFF; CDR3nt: TGTGCCAGCAGCCCTGGAGGCGGGGTAACCTACAATGAGCAGTTCTTC
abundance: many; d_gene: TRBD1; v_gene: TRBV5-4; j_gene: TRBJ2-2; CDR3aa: CASSPNRMTGGKNGELFF; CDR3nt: TGTGCCAGCAGCCCGAATCGTATGACAGGGGGAAAAAACGGGGAGCTGTTTTTT
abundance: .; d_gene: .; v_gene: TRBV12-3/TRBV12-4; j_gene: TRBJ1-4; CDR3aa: CASSAGATKLFF; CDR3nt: TGTGCCAGCAGCGCCGGCGCAACAAAACTGTTTTTT
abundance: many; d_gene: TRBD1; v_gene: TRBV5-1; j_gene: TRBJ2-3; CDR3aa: CASSWSGSGGKDTQYF; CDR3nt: TGCGCCAGCAGCTGGAGCGGGTCAGGGGGCAAAGATACGCAGTATTTT
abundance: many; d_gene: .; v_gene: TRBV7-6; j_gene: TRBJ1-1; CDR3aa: CASSLGVAGPNTEAFF; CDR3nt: TGTGCCAGCAGCTTAGGAGTAGCGGGGCCGAACACTGAAGCTTTCTTT
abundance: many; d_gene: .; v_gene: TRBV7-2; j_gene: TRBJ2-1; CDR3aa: CASSLGGSGSYNEQFF; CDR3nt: TGTGCCAGCAGCTTAGGGGGTAGCGGCTCCTACAATGAGCAGTTCTTC
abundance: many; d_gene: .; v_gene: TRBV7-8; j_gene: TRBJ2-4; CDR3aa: CASSIEVAKNIQYF; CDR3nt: TGTGCCAGCAGCATAGAAGTAGCCAAAAACATTCAGTACTTC
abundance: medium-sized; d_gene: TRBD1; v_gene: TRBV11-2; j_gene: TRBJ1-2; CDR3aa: CASSLGLGRGRDGYTF; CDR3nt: TGTGCCAGCAGCTTAGGTCTGGGCAGGGGGCGCGATGGCTACACCTTC
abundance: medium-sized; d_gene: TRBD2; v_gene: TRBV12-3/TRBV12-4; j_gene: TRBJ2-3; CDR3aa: CASSSREGADTQYF; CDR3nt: TGTGCCAGCAGTTCCCGGGAGGGTGCAGATACGCAGTATTTT
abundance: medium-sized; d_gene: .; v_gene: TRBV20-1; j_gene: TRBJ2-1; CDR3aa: CSYLAPSYNEQFF; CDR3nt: TGCAGTTATCTTGCGCCTTCCTACAATGAGCAGTTCTTC
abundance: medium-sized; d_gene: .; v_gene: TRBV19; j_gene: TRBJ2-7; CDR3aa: CASSSHPGSEQYF; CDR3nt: TGTGCCAGTAGTTCCCACCCAGGTTCAGAGCAGTACTTC
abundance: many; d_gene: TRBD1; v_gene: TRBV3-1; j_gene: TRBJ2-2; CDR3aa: CASSQQGAAGELFF; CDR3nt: TGTGCCAGCAGCCAACAGGGGGCAGCCGGGGAGCTGTTTTTT
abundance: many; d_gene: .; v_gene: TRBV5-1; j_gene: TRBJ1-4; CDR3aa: CASSSRDSNEKLFF; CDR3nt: TGCGCCAGCAGCTCCCGGGATTCTAATGAAAAACTGTTTTTT
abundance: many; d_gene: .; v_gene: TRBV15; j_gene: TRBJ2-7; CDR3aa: CATSRDGYSAEQYF; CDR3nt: TGTGCCACCAGCAGAGATGGGTATTCAGCCGAGCAGTACTTC
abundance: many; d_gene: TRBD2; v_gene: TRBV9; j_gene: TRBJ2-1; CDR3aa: CASSVAPVAGGLEQFF; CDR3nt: TGTGCCAGCAGCGTAGCTCCGGTAGCGGGAGGCCTCGAGCAGTTCTTC
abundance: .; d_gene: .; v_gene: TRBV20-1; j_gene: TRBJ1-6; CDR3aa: CSARRGTGLRDSPLHF; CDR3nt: TGCAGTGCTAGGCGGGGAACGGGGCTTAGGGACTCACCCCTCCACTTT
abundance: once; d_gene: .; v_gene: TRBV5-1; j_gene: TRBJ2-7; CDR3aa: CASSLVVKGGEQYF; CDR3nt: TGCGCCAGCAGCTTGGTCGTCAAGGGGGGAGAGCAGTACTTC
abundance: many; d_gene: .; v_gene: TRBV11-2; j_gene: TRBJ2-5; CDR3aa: CASSSYGAAGETQYF; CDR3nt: TGTGCCAGCAGCTCCTACGGCGCCGCGGGAGAGACCCAGTACTTC
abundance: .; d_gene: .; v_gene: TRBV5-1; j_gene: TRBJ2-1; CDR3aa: CASSLAGDTYNEQFF; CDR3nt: TGCGCCAGCAGCTTGGCCGGGGATACCTACAATGAGCAGTTCTTC
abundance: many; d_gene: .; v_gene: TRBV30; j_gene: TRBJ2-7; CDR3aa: CAWSEEGGTYEQYF; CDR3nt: TGTGCCTGGAGTGAGGAAGGGGGAACTTACGAGCAGTACTTC
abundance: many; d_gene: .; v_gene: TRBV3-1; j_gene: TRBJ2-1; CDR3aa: CASSQGSVREVF; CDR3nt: TGTGCCAGCAGCCAAGGGTCCGTCAGGGAGGTCTTC
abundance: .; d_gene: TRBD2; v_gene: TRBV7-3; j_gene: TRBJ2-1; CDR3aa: CASSSPGTSVHGEQFF; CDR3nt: TGTGCCAGCAGTAGTCCCGGGACTAGCGTTCATGGTGAGCAGTTCTTC
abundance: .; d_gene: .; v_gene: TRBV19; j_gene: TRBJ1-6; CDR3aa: CSSTPSGEGAGPSPLHF; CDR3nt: TGTTCCAGTACCCCCAGTGGGGAGGGTGCCGGCCCCTCACCCCTCCACTTT
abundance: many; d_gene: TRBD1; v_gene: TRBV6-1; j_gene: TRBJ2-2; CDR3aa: CASIAQGARGTGELFF; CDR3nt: TGTGCCAGCATTGCCCAGGGGGCCCGAGGCACCGGGGAGCTGTTTTTT
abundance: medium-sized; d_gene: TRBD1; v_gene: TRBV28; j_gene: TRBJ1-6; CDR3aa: CASSSGQGNSPLHF; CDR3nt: TGTGCCAGCAGTTCCGGACAGGGGAATTCACCCCTCCACTTT
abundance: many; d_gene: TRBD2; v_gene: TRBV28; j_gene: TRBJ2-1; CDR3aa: CASSPPTSGLYNEQFF; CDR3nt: TGTGCCAGCAGTCCGCCGACTAGCGGGTTGTACAATGAGCAGTTCTTC
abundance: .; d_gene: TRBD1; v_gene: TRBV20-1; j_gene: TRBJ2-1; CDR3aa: CSFHQGQGVYNEQFF; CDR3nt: TGCAGTTTCCACCAGGGACAGGGTGTATACAATGAGCAGTTCTTC
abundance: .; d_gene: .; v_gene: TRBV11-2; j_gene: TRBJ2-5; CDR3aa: CASSTKRRASETQYF; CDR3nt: TGTGCCAGCAGCACTAAAAGGAGGGCCAGCGAGACCCAGTACTTC
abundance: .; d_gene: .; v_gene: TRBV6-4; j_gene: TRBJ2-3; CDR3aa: CASSYGGFDTQYF; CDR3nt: TGTGCCAGCAGTTACGGTGGTTTTGATACGCAGTATTTT
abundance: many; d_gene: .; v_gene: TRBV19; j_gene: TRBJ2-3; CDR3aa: CASSIVPGITDTQYF; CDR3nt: TGTGCCAGTAGTATAGTCCCGGGGATCACAGATACGCAGTATTTT
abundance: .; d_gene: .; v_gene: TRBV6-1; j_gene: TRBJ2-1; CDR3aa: CASSVLSGVRNEQFF; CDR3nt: TGTGCCAGCAGCGTCTTGTCGGGAGTGCGCAATGAGCAGTTCTTC
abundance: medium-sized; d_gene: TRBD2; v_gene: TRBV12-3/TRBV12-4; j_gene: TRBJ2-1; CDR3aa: CASSGERLAGYNEQFF; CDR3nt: TGTGCCAGCAGCGGAGAACGACTAGCGGGATACAATGAGCAGTTCTTC
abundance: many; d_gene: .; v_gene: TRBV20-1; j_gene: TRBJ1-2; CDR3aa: CSAVVREGRFYGYTF; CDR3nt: TGCAGTGCCGTAGTCCGGGAGGGCCGCTTCTATGGCTACACCTTC
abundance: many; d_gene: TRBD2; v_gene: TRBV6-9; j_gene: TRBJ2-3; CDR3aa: CASSLGLAGGWYGDTQYF; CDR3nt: TGTGCCAGCAGTTTGGGACTAGCGGGAGGTTGGTACGGAGATACGCAGTATTTT
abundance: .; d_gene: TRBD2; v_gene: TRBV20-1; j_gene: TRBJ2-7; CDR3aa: CSARRSAGEWYEQYF; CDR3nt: TGCAGTGCCAGAAGGTCAGCGGGAGAGTGGTACGAGCAGTACTTC
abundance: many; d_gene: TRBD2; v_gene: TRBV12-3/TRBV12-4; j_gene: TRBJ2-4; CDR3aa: CASRGLALAKNIQYF; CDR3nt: TGTGCCAGCAGGGGACTAGCTTTAGCCAAAAACATTCAGTACTTC
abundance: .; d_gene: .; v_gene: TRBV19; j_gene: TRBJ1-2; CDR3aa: CASMRDGIYGYTF; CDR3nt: TGTGCCAGTATGAGGGACGGAATCTATGGCTACACCTTC
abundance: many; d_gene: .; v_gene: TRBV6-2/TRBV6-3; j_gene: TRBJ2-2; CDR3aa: CASHPLRRTGELFF; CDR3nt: TGTGCCAGCCACCCCCTCCGAAGGACCGGGGAGCTGTTTTTT
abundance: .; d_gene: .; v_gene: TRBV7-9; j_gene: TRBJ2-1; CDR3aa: CASSLGQYNEQFF; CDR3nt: TGTGCCAGCAGCTTAGGGCAGTACAATGAGCAGTTCTTC
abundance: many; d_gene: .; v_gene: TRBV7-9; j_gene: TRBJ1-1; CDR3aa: CASSFPMNTEAFF; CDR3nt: TGTGCCAGCAGCTTCCCTATGAACACTGAAGCTTTCTTT
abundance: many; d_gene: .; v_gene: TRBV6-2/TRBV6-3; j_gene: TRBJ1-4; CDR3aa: CASSERGGNEKLFF; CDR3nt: TGTGCCAGCAGTGAAAGGGGGGGGAATGAAAAACTGTTTTTT
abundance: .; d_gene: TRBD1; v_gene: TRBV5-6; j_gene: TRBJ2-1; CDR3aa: CANSSGTGDIEQFF; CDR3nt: TGTGCCAACAGCTCGGGGACAGGGGACATTGAGCAGTTCTTC
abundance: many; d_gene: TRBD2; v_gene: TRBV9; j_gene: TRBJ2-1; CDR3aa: CASSVAGGPDEQFF; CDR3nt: TGTGCCAGCAGCGTCGCGGGGGGGCCTGATGAGCAGTTCTTC
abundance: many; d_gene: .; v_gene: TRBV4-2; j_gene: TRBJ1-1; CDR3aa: CASSQLTALNTEAFF; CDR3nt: TGTGCCAGCAGCCAATTAACAGCGTTGAACACTGAAGCTTTCTTT